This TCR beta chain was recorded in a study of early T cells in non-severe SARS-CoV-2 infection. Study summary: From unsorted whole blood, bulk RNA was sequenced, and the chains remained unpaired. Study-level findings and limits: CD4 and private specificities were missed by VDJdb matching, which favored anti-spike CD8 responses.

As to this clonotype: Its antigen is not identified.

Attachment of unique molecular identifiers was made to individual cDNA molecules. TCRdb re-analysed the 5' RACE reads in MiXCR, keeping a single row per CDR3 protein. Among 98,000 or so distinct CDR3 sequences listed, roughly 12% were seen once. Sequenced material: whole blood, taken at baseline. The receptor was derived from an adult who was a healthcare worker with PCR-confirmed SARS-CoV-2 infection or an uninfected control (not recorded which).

Written as DNA, the CDR3 is TGTGCCAGCAGAGCGACTAGCGGATACAATGAGCAGTTCTTC. Translation: CASRATSGYNEQFF. The chain is built from TRBV2 and TRBJ2-1, with 9 bases identical to TRBD2. The V and J ends lost 6 bases and 4 bases, in that order; junction bases with no gene match: 4. Germline CDR1 SNHLY, CDR2 FYNNEI. The CDR3 length is 14 residues.